This T cell receptor beta chain emerged from a study of identical twins. This CDR3 has 20 residues. Trimming cost V 2 bases and J 0 bases; bases outside gene matches: 16. Germline V gives CDR1 ENHRY, CDR2 SYGVKD. Each CDR3 protein gets one entry after TCRdb re-called the 5' RACE reads with MiXCR. This repertoire shows around 230,000 distinct CDR3 sequences, approximately 9% found once; its top ten account for around 5.1%. The sequencing sample was made of memory (CD45RO+) T cells sorted from blood. This sequence originates from a woman between 18 and 29 years old in good health. The V gene is TRBV10-3, the J gene TRBJ2-3; 8 bases fit TRBD2. The CDR3 sequence is CAISESGLAEYDSSTDTQYF. The CDR3, as DNA: TGTGCCATCAGTGAGAGTGGACTAGCCGAATATGACTCTAGCACAGATACGCAGTATTTT.